Listed below are T cell receptor beta chains from one sample, sequenced in a study of shared clonotypes between healthy human individuals. Some clones are missing from TCRdb's copy, which holds only in-frame ones; the method was immunoSEQ multiplex PCR. The table records around 700,000 clones, 74% of them present only once. Sequenced input: memory CD4+ T cells sorted from blood. These TCRs come from a woman aged 25 to 39 in good health. Each CDR3 is given with its conserved first and last residue.

J | V | CDR3
TRBJ1-4 | TRBV28 | CASSLPVDRRRPTEKLFF
TRBJ2-1 | TRBV5-4 | CASSLSRPTHYNEQFF
TRBJ2-5 | TRBV28 | CASSPRLAGAETQYF
TRBJ2-1 | TRBV6-1 | CASAWGSGEHEQFF
- | TRBV27 | CASRSSGRAHEQYF
TRBJ2-7 | TRBV5-1 | CASSLGGTGGYEQYF
TRBJ2-2 | TRBV5-6 | CASRLDRVVTGELFF
TRBJ2-5 | TRBV6-1 | CASSEGRRGYQETQYF
TRBJ1-2 | TRBV28 | CASSLRGNYGYTF
TRBJ1-4 | TRBV30 | CASTTGEGGEKLFF
TRBJ2-5 | TRBV11-2 | CASSRQETQYF
TRBJ1-2 | TRBV4-2 | CASSQESRGRNYGYTF
TRBJ2-7 | TRBV6-6 | CASSRGQGAYEQYF
TRBJ1-1 | TRBV12-5 | CASGLVGSRGLNMNTEAFF
TRBJ2-7 | TRBV6-1 | CASSTGTGLGEQYF
TRBJ2-5 | TRBV5-4 | CASSSGTSGSRAWETQYF
TRBJ2-7 | TRBV2 | CASSPEGEQYF
TRBJ2-2 | TRBV28 | CASRREGLGELFF
TRBJ2-7 | TRBV5-5 | CASSSKSGGHEQYF
TRBJ2-2 | TRBV5-4 | CASRSLGTGELFF
TRBJ1-5 | TRBV10-3 | CAIGRQASQPQHF
TRBJ2-5 | TRBV18 | CAGRSRDQETQYF
TRBJ1-1 | TRBV9 | CASRGSSGTEAFF
TRBJ2-7 | TRBV7-9 | CASSLGATTYEQYF
TRBJ2-3 | TRBV30 | CAWRPGRDTDTQYF
TRBJ1-5 | TRBV28 | CASIKIDRGRGPQHF
TRBJ1-1 | TRBV30 | CAWFKTGLYTEAFF
TRBJ2-5 | TRBV7-7 | CASSSTGLGETQYF
TRBJ2-2 | TRBV28 | CASSSSSPGSEELFF
TRBJ2-4 | TRBV18 | CASSPSGTGDDIQYF
TRBJ2-3 | TRBV27 | CASSLSGVDTQYF
TRBJ2-7 | TRBV11-2 | CASRPEWGVGEQYF
TRBJ2-7 | TRBV6-5 | CASRLLNEQYF
TRBJ1-4 | TRBV28 | CASSGAGKLFF
TRBJ2-3 | TRBV4-2 | CASSQGSLDIDTQYF
TRBJ2-3 | TRBV5-4 | CASTRGPASGTDTQYF
TRBJ2-1 | TRBV11-2 | CASRSGTPYNEQFF
TRBJ1-2 | TRBV5-6 | CASSLPGTNYGYTF
TRBJ1-5 | TRBV2 | CASSEGQWRPQHF
TRBJ1-4 | TRBV2 | CASSEQPPRINEKLFF
TRBJ2-2 | TRBV5-6 | CASTMTGGTGELFF
TRBJ2-2 | TRBV28 | CASSRAGASTTGELFF
TRBJ2-1 | TRBV19 | CATTLGTGYNEQFF
TRBJ1-4 | TRBV5-6 | CASSTTGRTNEKLFF
TRBJ2-7 | TRBV7-3 | CASSAGRTLEQYF
TRBJ1-2 | TRBV14 | CASSQWQGGGYTF
TRBJ1-3 | TRBV27 | CASSLRFRGGDTIYF
TRBJ1-4 | TRBV25-1 | CASSEPGSLEEKLFF
TRBJ2-7 | TRBV6-4 | CASSDSEREKYEQYF
TRBJ1-2 | TRBV7-7 | CASSSEQRNGAYGYTF
TRBJ2-2 | TRBV4-1 | CASSQVPGLNGELFF
TRBJ2-7 | TRBV12-1 | CASTGLSYEQYF
TRBJ1-1 | TRBV9 | CASSVAGTMNTEAFF
TRBJ2-7 | TRBV9 | CASSPSLAGPYEQYF
TRBJ2-7 | TRBV28 | CASGIPGTRLGYEQYF
TRBJ1-5 | TRBV6-1 | CASLKAGVQPQHF
TRBJ2-1 | TRBV5-1 | CASSSQGSSYNEQFF
TRBJ2-2 | TRBV29-1 | CSVRKGKANTGELFF
TRBJ2-7 | TRBV28 | CASSLFQGKGTKSYEQYF